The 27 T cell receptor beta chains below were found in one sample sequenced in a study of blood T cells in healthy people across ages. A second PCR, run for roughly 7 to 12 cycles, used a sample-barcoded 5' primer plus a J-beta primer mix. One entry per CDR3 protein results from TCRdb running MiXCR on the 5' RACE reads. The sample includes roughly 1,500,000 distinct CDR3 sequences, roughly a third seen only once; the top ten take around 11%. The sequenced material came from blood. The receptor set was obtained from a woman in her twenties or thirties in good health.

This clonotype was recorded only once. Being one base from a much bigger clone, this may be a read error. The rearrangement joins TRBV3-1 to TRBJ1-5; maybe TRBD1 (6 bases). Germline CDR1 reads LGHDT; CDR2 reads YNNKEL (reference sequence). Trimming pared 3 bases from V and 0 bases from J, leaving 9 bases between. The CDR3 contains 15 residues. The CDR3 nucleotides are TGTGCCAGCAGCCATACAGGGAATAGCAATCAGCCCCAGCATTTT. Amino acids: CASSHTGNSNQPQHF. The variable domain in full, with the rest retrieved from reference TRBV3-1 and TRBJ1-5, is DTAVSQTPKYLVTQMGNDKSIKCEQNLGHDTMYWYKQDSKKFLKIMFSYNNKELIINETVPNRFSPKSPDKAHLNLHINSLELGDSAVYFCASSHTGNSNQPQHFGDGTRLSIL.

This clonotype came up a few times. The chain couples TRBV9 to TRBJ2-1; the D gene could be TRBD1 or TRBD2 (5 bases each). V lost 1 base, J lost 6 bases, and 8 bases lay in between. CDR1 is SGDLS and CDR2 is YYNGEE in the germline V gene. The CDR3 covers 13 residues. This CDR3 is CASSVTGGNEQFF. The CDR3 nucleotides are TGTGCCAGCAGCGTAACAGGAGGCAATGAGCAGTTCTTC.

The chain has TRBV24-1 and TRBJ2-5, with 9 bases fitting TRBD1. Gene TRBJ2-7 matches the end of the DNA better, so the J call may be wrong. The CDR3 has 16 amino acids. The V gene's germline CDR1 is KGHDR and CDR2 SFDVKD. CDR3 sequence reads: CATSAVVGTGLHEQYF. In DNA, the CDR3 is TGTGCCACCAGCGCCGTGGTTGGGACAGGGCTCCACGAGCAGTACTTC.

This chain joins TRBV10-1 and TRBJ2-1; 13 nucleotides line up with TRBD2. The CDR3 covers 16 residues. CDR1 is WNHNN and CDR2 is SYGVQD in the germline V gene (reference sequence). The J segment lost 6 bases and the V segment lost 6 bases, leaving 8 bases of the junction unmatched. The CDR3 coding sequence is TGCGCCAGCAGACGACGGACTAGCGGGAGTTTCAATGAGCAGTTCTTC. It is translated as CASRRRTSGSFNEQFF.

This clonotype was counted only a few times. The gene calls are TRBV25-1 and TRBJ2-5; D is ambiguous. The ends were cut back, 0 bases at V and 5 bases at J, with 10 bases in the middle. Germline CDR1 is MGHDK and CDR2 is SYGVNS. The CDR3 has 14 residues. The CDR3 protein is CASSEYNSIETQYF. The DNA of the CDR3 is TGTGCCAGCAGTGAATATAATTCAATCGAGACCCAGTACTTC. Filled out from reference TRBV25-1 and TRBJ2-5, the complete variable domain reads EADIYQTPRYLVIGTGKKITLECSQTMGHDKMYWYQQDPGMELHLIHYSYGVNSTEKGDLSSESTVSRIRTEHFPLTLESARPSHTSQYLCASSEYNSIETQYFGPGTRLLVL.

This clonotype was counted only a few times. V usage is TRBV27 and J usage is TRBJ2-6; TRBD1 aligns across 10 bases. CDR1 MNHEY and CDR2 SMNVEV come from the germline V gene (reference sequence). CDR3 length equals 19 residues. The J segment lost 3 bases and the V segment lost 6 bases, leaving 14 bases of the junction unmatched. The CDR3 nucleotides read TGTGCCAGCAGACAAAAGAATAGACAGGGGGCTGGTGGGGCCAACGTCCTGACTTTC. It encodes CASRQKNRQGAGGANVLTF.

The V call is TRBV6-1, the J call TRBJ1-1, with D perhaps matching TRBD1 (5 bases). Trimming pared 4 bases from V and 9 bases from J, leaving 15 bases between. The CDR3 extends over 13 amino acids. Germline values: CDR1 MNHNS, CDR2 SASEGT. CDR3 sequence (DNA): TGTGCCAGCAGTGGGCAGGGTTTGATTAAAGCTTTCTTT. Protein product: CASSGQGLIKAFF.

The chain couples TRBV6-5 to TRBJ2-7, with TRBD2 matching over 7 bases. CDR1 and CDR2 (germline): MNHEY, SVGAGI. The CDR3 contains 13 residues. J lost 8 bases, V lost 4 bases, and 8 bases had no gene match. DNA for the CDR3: TGTGCCAGCAGTTCGCCCGGGACTACCAAGCAGTACTTC. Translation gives CASSSPGTTKQYF.

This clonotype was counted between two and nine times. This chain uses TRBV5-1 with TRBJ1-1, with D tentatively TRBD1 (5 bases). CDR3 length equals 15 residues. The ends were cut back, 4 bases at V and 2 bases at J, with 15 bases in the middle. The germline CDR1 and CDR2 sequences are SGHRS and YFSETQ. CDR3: CASSAQGGDNTEAFF. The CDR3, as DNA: TGCGCCAGCAGCGCCCAGGGAGGGGATAACACTGAAGCTTTCTTT.

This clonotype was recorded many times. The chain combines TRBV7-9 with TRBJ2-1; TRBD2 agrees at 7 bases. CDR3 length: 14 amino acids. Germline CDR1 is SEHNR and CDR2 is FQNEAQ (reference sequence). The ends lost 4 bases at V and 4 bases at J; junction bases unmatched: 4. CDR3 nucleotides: TGTGCCAGCAGCTCCGGGACTACATACAATGAGCAGTTCTTC. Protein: CASSSGTTYNEQFF. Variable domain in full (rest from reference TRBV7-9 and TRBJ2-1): DTGVSQNPRHKITKRGQNVTFRCDPISEHNRLYWYRQTLGQGPEFLTYFQNEAQLEKSRLLSDRFSAERPKGSFSTLEIQRTEQGDSAMYLCASSSGTTYNEQFFGPGTRLTVL.

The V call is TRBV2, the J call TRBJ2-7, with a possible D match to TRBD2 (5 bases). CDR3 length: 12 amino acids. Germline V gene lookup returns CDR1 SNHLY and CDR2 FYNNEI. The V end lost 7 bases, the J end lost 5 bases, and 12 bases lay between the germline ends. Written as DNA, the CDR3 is TGTGCCAGCAAGCGGAGGAGCCACGAGCAGTACTTC. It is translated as CASKRRSHEQYF.

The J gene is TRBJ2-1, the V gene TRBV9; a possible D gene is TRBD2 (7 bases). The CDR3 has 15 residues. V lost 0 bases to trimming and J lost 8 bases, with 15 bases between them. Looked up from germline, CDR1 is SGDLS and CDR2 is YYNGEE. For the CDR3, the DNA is TGTGCCAGCAGCGTAGGGGCGGGGGCGAGGGATGAGCAGTTCTTC. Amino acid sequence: CASSVGAGARDEQFF.

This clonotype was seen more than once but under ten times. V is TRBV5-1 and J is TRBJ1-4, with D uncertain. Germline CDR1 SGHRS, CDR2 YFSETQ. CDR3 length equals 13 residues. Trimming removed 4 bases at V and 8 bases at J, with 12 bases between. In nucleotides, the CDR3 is TGCGCCAGCAGCCAAAGAGTAGGAGAAAAACTGTTTTTT. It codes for CASSQRVGEKLFF. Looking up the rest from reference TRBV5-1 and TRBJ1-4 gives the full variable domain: KAGVTQTPRYLIKTRGQQVTLSCSPISGHRSVSWYQQTPGQGLQFLFEYFSETQRNKGNFPGRFSGRQFSNSRSEMNVSTLELGDSALYLCASSQRVGEKLFFGSGTQLSVL.

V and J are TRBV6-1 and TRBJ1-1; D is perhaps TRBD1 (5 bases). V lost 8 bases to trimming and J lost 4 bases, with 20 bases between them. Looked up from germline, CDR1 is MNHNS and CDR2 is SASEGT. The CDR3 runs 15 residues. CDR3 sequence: CASGVGGGFGTEAFF. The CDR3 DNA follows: TGTGCCAGCGGTGTTGGGGGAGGGTTCGGCACTGAAGCTTTCTTT.

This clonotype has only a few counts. In nucleotides, the CDR3 is TGCAGCGTGGGCCCAGGGTCCGGGGAGCTGTTTTTT. Protein sequence: CSVGPGSGELFF. The chain employs TRBV29-1 and TRBJ2-2; tentatively, D is TRBD1 (5 bases). The CDR3 is 12 residues long. The germline V and J ends were trimmed by 6 bases and 6 bases, with 11 bases remaining between them. The germline V gene encodes CDR1 SQVTM and CDR2 ANQGSEA.

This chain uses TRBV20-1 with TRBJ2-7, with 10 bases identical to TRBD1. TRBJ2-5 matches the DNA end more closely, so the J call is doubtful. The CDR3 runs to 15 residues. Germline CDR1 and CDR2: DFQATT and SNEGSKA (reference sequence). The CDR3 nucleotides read TGCAGTGCTAGAGATAAGGGGACAGGGGAAGAGACCCAGTACTTC. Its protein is CSARDKGTGEETQYF.

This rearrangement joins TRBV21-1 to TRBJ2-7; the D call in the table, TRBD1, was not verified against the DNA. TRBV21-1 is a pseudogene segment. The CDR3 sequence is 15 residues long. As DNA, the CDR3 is TGTGCCAGCAGCAAACAAAGGGGCCCTCCATACGAGCAGTACTTC. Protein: CASSKQRGPPYEQYF.

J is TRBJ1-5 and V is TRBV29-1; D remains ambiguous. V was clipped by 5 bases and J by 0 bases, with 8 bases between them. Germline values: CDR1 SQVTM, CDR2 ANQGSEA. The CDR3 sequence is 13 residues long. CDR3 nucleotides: TGCAGCGTTAGCGACGATAGCAATCAGCCCCAGCATTTT. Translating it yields CSVSDDSNQPQHF. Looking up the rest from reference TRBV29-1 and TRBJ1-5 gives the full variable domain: SAVISQKPSRDICQRGTSLTIQCQVDSQVTMMFWYRQQPGQSLTLIATANQGSEATYESGFVIDKFPISRPNLTFSTLTVSNMSPEDSSIYLCSVSDDSNQPQHFGDGTRLSIL.

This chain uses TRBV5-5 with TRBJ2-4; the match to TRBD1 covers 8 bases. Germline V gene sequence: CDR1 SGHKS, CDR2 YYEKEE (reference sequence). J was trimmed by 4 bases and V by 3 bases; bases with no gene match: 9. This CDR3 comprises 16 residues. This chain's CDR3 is CASSSMGQANKNIQYF. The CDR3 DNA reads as TGTGCCAGCAGCTCGATGGGACAGGCGAATAAAAACATTCAGTACTTC.

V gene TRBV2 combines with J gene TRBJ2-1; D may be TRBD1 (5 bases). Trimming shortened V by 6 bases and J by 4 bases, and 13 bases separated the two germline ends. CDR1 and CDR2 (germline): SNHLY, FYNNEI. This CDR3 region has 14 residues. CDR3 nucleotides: TGTGCCAGCAGCGAGGACACCTCTTACAATGAGCAGTTCTTC. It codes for CASSEDTSYNEQFF.

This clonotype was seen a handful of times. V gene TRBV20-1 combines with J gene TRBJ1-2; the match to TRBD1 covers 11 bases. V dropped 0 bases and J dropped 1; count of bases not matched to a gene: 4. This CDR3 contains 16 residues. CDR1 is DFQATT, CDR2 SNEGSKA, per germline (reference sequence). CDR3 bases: TGCAGTGCTAGAGATCGGGACAGGGGGTTTAACTATGGCTACACCTTC. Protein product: CSARDRDRGFNYGYTF.

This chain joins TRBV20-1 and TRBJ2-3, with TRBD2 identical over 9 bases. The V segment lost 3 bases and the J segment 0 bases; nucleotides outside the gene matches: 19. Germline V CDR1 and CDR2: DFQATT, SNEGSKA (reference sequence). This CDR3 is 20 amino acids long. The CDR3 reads CSASWSAVAGDFVSTDTQYF. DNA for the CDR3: TGCAGTGCTAGTTGGTCGGCGGTAGCGGGAGATTTTGTGAGCACAGATACGCAGTATTTT.

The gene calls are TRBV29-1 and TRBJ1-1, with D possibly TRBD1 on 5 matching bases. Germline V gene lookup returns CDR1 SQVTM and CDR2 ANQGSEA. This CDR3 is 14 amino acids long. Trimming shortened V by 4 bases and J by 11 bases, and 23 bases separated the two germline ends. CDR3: CSVGGTTVLAGAFF. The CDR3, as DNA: TGCAGCGTTGGGGGGACGACAGTTCTTGCTGGGGCTTTCTTT. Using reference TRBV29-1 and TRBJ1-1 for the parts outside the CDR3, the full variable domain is SAVISQKPSRDICQRGTSLTIQCQVDSQVTMMFWYRQQPGQSLTLIATANQGSEATYESGFVIDKFPISRPNLTFSTLTVSNMSPEDSSIYLCSVGGTTVLAGAFFGQGTRLTVV.

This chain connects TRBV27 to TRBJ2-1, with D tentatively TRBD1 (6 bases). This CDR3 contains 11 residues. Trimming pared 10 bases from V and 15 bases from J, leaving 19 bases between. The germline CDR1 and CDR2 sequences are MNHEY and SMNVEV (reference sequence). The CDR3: CATKTHRELFF. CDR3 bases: TGTGCCACCAAAACTCACAGGGAACTGTTCTTC.

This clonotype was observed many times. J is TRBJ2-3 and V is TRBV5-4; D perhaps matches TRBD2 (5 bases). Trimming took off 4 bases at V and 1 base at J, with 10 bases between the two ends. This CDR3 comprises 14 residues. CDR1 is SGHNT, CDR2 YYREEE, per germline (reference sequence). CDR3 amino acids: CASSPQAGTDTQYF. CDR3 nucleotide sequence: TGTGCCAGCAGCCCCCAAGCGGGCACAGATACGCAGTATTTT.

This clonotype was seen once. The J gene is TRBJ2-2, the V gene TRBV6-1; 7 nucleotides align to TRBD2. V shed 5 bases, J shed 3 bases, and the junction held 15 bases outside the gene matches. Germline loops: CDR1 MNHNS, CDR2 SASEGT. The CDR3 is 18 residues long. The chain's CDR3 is CASSPTLRGGPYTGELFF. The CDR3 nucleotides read TGTGCCAGCAGTCCGACCCTACGGGGAGGGCCTTACACCGGGGAGCTGTTTTTT.

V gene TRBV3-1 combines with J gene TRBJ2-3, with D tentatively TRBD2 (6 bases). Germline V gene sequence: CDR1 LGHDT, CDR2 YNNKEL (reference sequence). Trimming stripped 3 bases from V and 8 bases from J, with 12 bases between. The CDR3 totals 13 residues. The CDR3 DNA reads TGTGCCAGCAGCCAGGGGGACTTCGTTACGCAGTATTTT. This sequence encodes CASSQGDFVTQYF.